The 9 T cell receptor beta chains below all came from one sample that was sequenced in a study of PD-1 blockade in classical Hodgkin lymphoma. TCRdb's copy holds only in-frame clones and misses some; the assay was immunoSEQ multiplex PCR. The sample records about 50,000 clones, about 75% being singletons. Stated time point: cycle 4 day 1 (C4D1), after more than five weeks of nivolumab. After autologous stem cell transplantation all patients relapsed, and prior brentuximab vedotin exposure differed between cohorts. The source was peripheral blood mononuclear cells (PBMCs), collected before the fourth cycle of nivolumab. The receptor set was obtained from a human donor with classical Hodgkin lymphoma.

CDR3 sequence reads: CASSLDRGHEQYF. CDR3 in DNA: TGTGCCAGCAGCTTAGACAGGGGACACGAGCAGTACTTC. The chain recombines TRBV7-9 with TRBJ2-7; 7 bases align to TRBD1. The CDR3 is made up of 13 amino acids. Germline V lookup: CDR1 SEHNR, CDR2 FQNEAQ (reference sequence). The trim removed 1 base at V and 5 bases at J, leaving 2 bases unmatched.

The chain is built from TRBV16 and TRBJ2-7, with D perhaps matching TRBD2 (6 bases). This CDR3 region has 17 residues. The germline V and J ends were trimmed by 2 bases and 4 bases, with 21 bases remaining between them. Germline CDR1 is KGHSY and CDR2 is FQNENV. The chain's CDR3 is CASSQMGGVVARYEQYF. As DNA, the CDR3 is TGTGCCAGCAGCCAAATGGGGGGAGTGGTAGCTCGGTACGAGCAGTACTTC.

This chain links TRBV19 with TRBJ2-5, with 7 bases identical to TRBD2. This CDR3 comprises 14 residues. Germline CDR1 is LNHDA and CDR2 is SQIVND (reference sequence). Trimming removed 1 base from V and 5 bases from J; junction bases left unmatched: 4. CDR3 amino acids: CASSIGLASETQYF. The CDR3 DNA sequence: TGTGCCAGTAGTATAGGACTAGCTAGTGAGACCCAGTACTTC.

The chain couples TRBV29-1 to TRBJ2-5; the D is unclear. TRBJ2-7 matches the DNA end more closely, so the J call is doubtful. The germline V gene has CDR1 SQVTM and CDR2 ANQGSEA. The CDR3 sequence is 15 residues long. The CDR3 DNA follows: TGCAGCGTTGTAAATATATACCCCGCTAACTACGAGCAGTACTTC. Protein sequence: CSVVNIYPANYEQYF.

This rearrangement joins TRBV7-4 to TRBJ1-2; 8 bases agree with TRBD1. This CDR3 region has 14 residues. The germline V gene encodes CDR1 SGHVT and CDR2 SQSDAQ. V was pared by 3 bases and J by 3 bases, with 3 bases of the junction left unmatched. CDR3 coding DNA: TGTGCCAGCAGCTTGACAGGGGTGGACTATGGCTACACCTTC. The encoded protein is CASSLTGVDYGYTF. Using reference TRBV7-4 and TRBJ1-2 for the parts outside the CDR3, the full variable domain is GAGVSQSPRYKVAKRGRDVALRCDSISGHVTLYWYRQTLGQGSEVLTYSQSDAQRDKSGRPSGRFSAERPERSVSTLKIQRTEQGDSAVYLCASSLTGVDYGYTFGSGTRLTVV.

The chain links TRBV6-6 to TRBJ2-7; 7 bases agree with TRBD2. The germline V gene has CDR1 MNHNY and CDR2 SVGAGI (reference sequence). Losses at the gene ends were 6 bases for V and 2 bases for J; bases not matched to a gene: 10. CDR3 length: 15 amino acids. Here the CDR3 reads CASSPRRGGPYEQYF. DNA of the CDR3: TGTGCCAGCAGCCCCCGGAGGGGAGGGCCCTACGAGCAGTACTTC.

The rearrangement uses TRBV11-2 and TRBJ2-7, with TRBD1 identical over 7 bases. This CDR3 is built from 14 residues. Per the germline V gene, CDR1 is SGHAT and CDR2 is FQNNGV. V dropped 1 base and J dropped 3; count of bases not matched to a gene: 3. The CDR3 sequence: CASSLGQGYYEQYF. As DNA, the CDR3 is TGTGCCAGCAGCTTAGGACAGGGCTACTACGAGCAGTACTTC.

The chain is built from TRBV4-3 and TRBJ2-3, with 7 bases fitting TRBD2. Losses at the gene ends were 0 bases for V and 4 bases for J; bases not matched to a gene: 22. CDR1 LGHNA and CDR2 YSLEER come from the germline V gene. CDR3 length equals 21 residues. The CDR3: CASSQDIPKRVSSGIADTQYF. The CDR3 bases are TGCGCCAGCAGCCAAGATATCCCAAAGAGAGTTTCGAGCGGGATTGCAGATACGCAGTATTTT.

This chain links TRBV10-1 with TRBJ2-5; either TRBD1 or TRBD2 may supply D (9 bases each). The J call may be in error: the DNA end matches TRBJ2-7 better. The length of the CDR3 is 20 residues. Germline V lookup: CDR1 WNHNN, CDR2 SYGVQD (reference sequence). CDR3 amino acids: CASSLAGTGIGSGRLYEQYF. The CDR3 DNA sequence: TGCGCCAGCAGCCTCGCCGGGACAGGGATTGGTAGCGGGAGACTATACGAGCAGTACTTC.